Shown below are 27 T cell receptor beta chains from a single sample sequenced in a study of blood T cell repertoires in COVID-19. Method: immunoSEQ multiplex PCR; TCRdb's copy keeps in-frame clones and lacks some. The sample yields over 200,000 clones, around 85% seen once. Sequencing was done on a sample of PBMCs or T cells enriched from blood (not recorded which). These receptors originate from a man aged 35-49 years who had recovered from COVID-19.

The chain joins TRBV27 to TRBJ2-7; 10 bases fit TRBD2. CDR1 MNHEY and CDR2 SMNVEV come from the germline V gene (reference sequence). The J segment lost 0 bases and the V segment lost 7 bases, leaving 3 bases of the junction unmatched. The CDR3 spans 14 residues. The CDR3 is CASKRLAGSYEQYF. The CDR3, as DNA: TGTGCCAGCAAAAGACTAGCGGGCTCCTACGAGCAGTACTTC.

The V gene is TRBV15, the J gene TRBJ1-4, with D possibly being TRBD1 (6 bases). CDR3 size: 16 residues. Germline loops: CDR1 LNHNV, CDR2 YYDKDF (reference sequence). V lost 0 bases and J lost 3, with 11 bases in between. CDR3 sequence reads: CATSREGRQANEKLFF. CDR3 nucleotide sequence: TGTGCCACCAGCAGAGAAGGTCGACAGGCTAATGAAAAACTGTTTTTT.

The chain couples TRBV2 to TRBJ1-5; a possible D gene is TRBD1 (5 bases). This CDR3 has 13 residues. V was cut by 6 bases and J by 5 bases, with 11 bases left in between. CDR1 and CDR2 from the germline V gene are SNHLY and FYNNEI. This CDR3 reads CASSLGGDQPQHF. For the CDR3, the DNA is TGTGCCAGCAGCTTGGGGGGGGATCAGCCCCAGCATTTT.

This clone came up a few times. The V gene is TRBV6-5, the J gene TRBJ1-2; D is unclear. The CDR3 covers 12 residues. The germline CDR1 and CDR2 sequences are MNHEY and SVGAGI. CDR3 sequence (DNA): TGTAGGACTGGGGAATCTAACTATGGCTACACCTTC. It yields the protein CRTGESNYGYTF.

The CDR3 DNA follows: TGCGCCAGCAGCTTGGGTCAGGGATTCTCCTACGAGCAGTACTTC. Amino acids: CASSLGQGFSYEQYF. The chain joins TRBV5-1 to TRBJ2-7; TRBD1 is a possible D gene (5 bases). CDR1 and CDR2 (germline): SGHRS, YFSETQ. This CDR3 is built from 15 residues. Trimming removed 0 bases at V and 0 bases at J, with 10 bases between.

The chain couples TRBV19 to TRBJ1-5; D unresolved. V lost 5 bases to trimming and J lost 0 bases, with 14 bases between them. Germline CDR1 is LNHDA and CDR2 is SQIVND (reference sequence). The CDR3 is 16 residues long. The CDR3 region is CASSASTGYSNQPQHF. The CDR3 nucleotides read TGTGCCAGTAGTGCTAGTACCGGCTATAGCAATCAGCCCCAGCATTTT.

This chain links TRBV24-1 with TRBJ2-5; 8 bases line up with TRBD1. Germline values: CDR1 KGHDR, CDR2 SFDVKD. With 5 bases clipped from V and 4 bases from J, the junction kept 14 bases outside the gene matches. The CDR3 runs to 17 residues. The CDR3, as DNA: TGTGCCACCAGTGCCCACGGCGACAGGGGCCCCCTAGAGACCCAGTACTTC. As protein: CATSAHGDRGPLETQYF.

This CDR3 is CASSLDLSSYNEQFF. In DNA, the CDR3 is TGTGCCAGCAGCTTGGATCTAAGCTCCTACAATGAGCAGTTCTTC. This chain links TRBV5-8 with TRBJ2-1; D gene unclear. This CDR3 is built from 15 residues. The ends were cut back, 0 bases at V and 0 bases at J, with 7 bases in the middle. Germline V gene data show CDR1 as SGHTS and CDR2 as YDEGEE.

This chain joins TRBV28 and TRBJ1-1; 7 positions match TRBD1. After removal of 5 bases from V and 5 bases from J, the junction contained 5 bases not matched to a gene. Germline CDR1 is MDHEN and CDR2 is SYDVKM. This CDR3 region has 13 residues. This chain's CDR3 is CASSTGVGTEAFF. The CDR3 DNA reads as TGTGCCAGCAGTACAGGGGTAGGGACTGAAGCTTTCTTT.

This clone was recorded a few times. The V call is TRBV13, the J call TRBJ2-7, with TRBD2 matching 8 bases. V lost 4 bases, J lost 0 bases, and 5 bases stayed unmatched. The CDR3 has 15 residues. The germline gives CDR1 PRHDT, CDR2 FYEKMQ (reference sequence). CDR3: CASSSPTSASYEQYF. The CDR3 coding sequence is TGTGCCAGCAGCTCCCCGACTAGCGCCTCCTACGAGCAGTACTTC. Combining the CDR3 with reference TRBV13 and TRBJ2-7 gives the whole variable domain AAGVIQSPRHLIKEKRETATLKCYPIPRHDTVYWYQQGPGQDPQFLISFYEKMQSDKGSIPDRFSAQQFSDYHSELNMSSLELGDSALYFCASSSPTSASYEQYFGPGTRLTVT.

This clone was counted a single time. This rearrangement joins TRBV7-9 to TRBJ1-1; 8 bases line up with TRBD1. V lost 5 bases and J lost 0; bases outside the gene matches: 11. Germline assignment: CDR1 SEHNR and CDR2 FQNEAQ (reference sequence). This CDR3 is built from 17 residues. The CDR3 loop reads CASSRTGIYEMNTEAFF. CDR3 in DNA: TGTGCCAGCAGCCGGACAGGGATTTACGAGATGAACACTGAAGCTTTCTTT. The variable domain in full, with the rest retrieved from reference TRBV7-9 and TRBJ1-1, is DTGVSQNPRHKITKRGQNVTFRCDPISEHNRLYWYRQTLGQGPEFLTYFQNEAQLEKSRLLSDRFSAERPKGSFSTLEIQRTEQGDSAMYLCASSRTGIYEMNTEAFFGQGTRLTVV.

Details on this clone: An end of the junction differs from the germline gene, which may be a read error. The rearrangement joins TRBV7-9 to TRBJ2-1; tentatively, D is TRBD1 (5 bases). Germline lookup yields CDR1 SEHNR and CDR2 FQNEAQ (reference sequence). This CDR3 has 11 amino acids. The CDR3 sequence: CASTLGHGELF. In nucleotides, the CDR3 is TGTGCCAGCACCCTAGGACACGGAGAACTCTTC.

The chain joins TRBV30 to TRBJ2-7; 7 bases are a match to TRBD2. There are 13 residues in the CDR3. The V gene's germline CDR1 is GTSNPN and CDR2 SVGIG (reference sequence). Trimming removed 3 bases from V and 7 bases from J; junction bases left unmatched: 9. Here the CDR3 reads CAWSSDSGKEQYF. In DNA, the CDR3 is TGTGCCTGGAGCTCCGACAGCGGGAAGGAGCAGTACTTC.

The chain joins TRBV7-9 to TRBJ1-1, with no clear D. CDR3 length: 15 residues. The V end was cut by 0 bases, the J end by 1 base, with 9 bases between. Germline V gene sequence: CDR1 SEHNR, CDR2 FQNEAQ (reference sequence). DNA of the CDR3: TGTGCCAGCAGCTTAGCAGGAGGTGGGAACACTGAAGCTTTCTTT. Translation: CASSLAGGGNTEAFF.

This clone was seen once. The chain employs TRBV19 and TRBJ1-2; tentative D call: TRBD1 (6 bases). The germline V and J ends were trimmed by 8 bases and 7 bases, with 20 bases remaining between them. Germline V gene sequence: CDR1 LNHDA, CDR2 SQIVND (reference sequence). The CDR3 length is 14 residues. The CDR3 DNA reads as TGTGCCAGTTCCACAGGGAGAACTCCTACTGGCTACACCTTC. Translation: CASSTGRTPTGYTF. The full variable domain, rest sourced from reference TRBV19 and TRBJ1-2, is DGGITQSPKYLFRKEGQNVTLSCEQNLNHDAMYWYRQDPGQGLRLIYYSQIVNDFQKGDIAEGYSVSREKKESFPLTVTSAQKNPTAFYLCASSTGRTPTGYTFGSGTRLTVV.

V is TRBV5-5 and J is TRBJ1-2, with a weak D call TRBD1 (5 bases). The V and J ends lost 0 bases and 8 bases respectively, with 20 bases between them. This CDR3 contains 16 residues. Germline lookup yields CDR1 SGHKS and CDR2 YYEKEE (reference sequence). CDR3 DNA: TGTGCCAGCAGCTTGGAACTGGTCGACAGAATCAAAGGCTACACCTTC. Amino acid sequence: CASSLELVDRIKGYTF.

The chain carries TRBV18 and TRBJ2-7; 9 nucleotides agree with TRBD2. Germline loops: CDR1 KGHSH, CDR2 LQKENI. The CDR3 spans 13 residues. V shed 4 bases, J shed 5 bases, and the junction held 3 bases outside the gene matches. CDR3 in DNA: TGTGCCAGCTCACTTAGCGGGAGTAACGAGCAGTACTTC. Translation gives CASSLSGSNEQYF.

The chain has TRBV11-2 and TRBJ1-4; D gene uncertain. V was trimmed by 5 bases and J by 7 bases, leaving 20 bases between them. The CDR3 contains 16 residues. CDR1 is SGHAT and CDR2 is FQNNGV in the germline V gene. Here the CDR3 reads CASSARLGGRGEKLFF. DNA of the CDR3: TGTGCCAGCAGCGCGCGCTTGGGAGGGCGAGGTGAAAAACTGTTTTTT.

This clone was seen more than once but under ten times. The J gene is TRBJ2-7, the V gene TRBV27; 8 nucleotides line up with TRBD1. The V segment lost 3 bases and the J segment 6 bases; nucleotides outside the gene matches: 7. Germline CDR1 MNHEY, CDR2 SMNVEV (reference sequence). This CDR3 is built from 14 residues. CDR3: CASSFGQGAREQYF. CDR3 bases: TGTGCCAGCAGTTTCGGGCAGGGGGCTCGCGAGCAGTACTTC.

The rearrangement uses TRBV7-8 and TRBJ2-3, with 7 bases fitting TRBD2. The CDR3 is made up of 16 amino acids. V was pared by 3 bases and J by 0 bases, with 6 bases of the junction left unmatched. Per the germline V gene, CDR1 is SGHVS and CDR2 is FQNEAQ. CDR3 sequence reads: CASSFTSVSSTDTQYF. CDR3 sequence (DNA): TGTGCCAGCAGCTTTACTAGCGTTTCTAGCACAGATACGCAGTATTTT.

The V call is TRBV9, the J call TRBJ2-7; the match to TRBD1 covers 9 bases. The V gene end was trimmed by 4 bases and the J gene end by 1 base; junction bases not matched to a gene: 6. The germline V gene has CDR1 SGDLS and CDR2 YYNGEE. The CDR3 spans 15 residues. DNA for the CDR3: TGTGCCAGCAGCTCCCGACAGGGGGGATCCTACGAGCAGTACTTC. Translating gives CASSSRQGGSYEQYF.

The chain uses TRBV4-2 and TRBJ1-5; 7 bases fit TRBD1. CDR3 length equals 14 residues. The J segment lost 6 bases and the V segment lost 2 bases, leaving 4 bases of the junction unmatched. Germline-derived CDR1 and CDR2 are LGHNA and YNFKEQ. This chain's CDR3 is CASSQWQGVQPQHF. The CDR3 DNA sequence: TGTGCCAGCAGCCAATGGCAGGGGGTTCAGCCCCAGCATTTT.

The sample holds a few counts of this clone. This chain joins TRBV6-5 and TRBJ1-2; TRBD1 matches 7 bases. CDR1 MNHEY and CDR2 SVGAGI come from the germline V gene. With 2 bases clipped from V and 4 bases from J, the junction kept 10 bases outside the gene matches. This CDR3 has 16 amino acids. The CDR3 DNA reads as TGTGCCAGCAGTTACGTTAGGACAGGAGGAGGCTATGGCTACACCTTC. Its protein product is CASSYVRTGGGYGYTF.

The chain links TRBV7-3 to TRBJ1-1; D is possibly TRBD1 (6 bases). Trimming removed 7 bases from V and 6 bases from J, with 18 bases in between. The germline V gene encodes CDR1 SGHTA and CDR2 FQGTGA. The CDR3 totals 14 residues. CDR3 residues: CASTVNAGDAEAFF. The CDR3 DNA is TGTGCCAGCACCGTTAACGCAGGGGACGCTGAAGCTTTCTTT.

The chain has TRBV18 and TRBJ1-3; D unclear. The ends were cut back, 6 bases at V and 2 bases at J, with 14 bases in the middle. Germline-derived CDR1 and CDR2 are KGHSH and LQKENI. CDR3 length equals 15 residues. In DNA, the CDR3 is TGTGCCAGCTCCCCCAACGGGATAGCTGGAAACACCATATATTTT. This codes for CASSPNGIAGNTIYF.

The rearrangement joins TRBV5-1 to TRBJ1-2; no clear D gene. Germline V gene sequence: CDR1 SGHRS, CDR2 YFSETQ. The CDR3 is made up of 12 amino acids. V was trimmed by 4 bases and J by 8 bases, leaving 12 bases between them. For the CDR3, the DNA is TGCGCCAGCAGCCCATACAAAGCGGGCTACACCTTC. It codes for CASSPYKAGYTF.

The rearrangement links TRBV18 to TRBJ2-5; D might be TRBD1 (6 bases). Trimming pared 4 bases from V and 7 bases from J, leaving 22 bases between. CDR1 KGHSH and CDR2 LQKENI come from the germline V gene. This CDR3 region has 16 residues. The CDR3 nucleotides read TGTGCCAGCTCACAAGGACAGCCCGAACTCATTGGGACCCAGTACTTC. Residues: CASSQGQPELIGTQYF.